Following are 14 T cell receptor beta chains from one sample sequenced in a study of long-term antiretroviral therapy in people with HIV (dated by TCRdb to between 2021 and 2023). The immunoSEQ hsTCRB v3.0 assay was used at survey level resolution to sequence the TRB variable region. Here the immuneACCESS table is served through TCRdb, limited to in-frame sequences with V and J called. Missing clones are a known gap in these copies; in checked studies unresolved V genes cover under half, and the rest lacks a known reason. The sample table shows about 22,000 clones, and roughly 88% are seen once. Less than 8% of the sample rests with the top ten. Here the sequenced sample was unsorted PBMCs, taken 0.6 years after starting antiretroviral therapy. The receptors here all came from a man aged 55 to 70 with HIV.

The V call is TRBV5-6, the J call TRBJ1-4; D is possibly TRBD1 (5 bases). The germline CDR1 and CDR2 sequences are SGHDT and YYEEEE. This CDR3 contains 15 residues. V shed 3 bases and J shed 10 bases, with 19 bases lying between them. CDR3 residues: CASSSRRGEKGKLFF. CDR3 DNA sequence: TGTGCCAGCAGCTCCAGGCGGGGGGAGAAGGGAAAACTGTTTTTT.

The rearrangement joins TRBV5-4 to TRBJ2-7; 8 bases map to TRBD1. The germline V gene encodes CDR1 SGHNT and CDR2 YYREEE (reference sequence). The trim removed 2 bases at V and 5 bases at J, leaving 3 bases unmatched. The CDR3 is made up of 13 amino acids. CDR3 amino acids: CASSLGQGDEQYF. CDR3 sequence (DNA): TGTGCCAGCAGCTTAGGACAGGGTGACGAGCAGTACTTC.

This chain connects TRBV2 to TRBJ2-7; 15 positions match TRBD2. The ends lost 4 bases at V and 3 bases at J; junction bases unmatched: 7. The CDR3 has 17 residues. Germline CDR1 SNHLY, CDR2 FYNNEI. CDR3 sequence reads: CASSVGLAGGPVYEQYF. The CDR3 DNA follows: TGTGCCAGCAGTGTAGGACTAGCGGGAGGGCCCGTCTACGAGCAGTACTTC.

The table lists this clone with a few counts. The chain uses TRBV21-1 and TRBJ1-3. TRBV21-1 represents a pseudogene. The CDR3 consists of 16 residues. This chain's CDR3 is CASRTGTHLTGNTIYF. Here the CDR3 DNA reads TGTGCCAGCAGAACCGGGACCCACCTTACTGGAAACACCATATATTTT.

The V and J genes are TRBV10-3 and TRBJ2-5, with TRBD2 identical over 11 bases. This CDR3 has 17 amino acids. Trimming at V came to 3 bases and at J to 5 bases, leaving 11 bases not matched to a gene. Per the germline V gene, CDR1 is ENHRY and CDR2 is SYGVKD. DNA for the CDR3: TGTGCCATCAGTGAATCTCCAACTAGCGGGAGTGGTGAGACCCAGTACTTC. This translates into CAISESPTSGSGETQYF.

The rearrangement uses TRBV6-5 and TRBJ2-5, with 8 bases aligning to TRBD1. The CDR3 consists of 15 residues. Unmatched junction bases numbered 7, after V lost 2 bases and J lost 5 bases. Germline assignment: CDR1 MNHEY and CDR2 SVGAGI. The CDR3 is CASSYRTGTLETQYF. In DNA form, the CDR3 reads TGTGCCAGCAGTTACAGGACAGGGACTTTGGAGACCCAGTACTTC.

The rearrangement links TRBV28 to TRBJ2-3, with a possible D match to TRBD1 (6 bases). CDR1 and CDR2 from the germline V gene are MDHEN and SYDVKM. This CDR3 comprises 15 residues. Trimming cost V 0 bases and J 0 bases, with 7 bases left between them. The CDR3 DNA reads TGTGCCAGCAGTTTATGGCAGGGGAGCACAGATACGCAGTATTTT. It codes for CASSLWQGSTDTQYF.

This sequence joins TRBV30 and TRBJ1-5; D call uncertain. V was pared by 1 base and J by 2 bases, with 6 bases between. The CDR3 runs to 13 residues. The V gene's germline CDR1 is GTSNPN and CDR2 SVGIG (reference sequence). CDR3 sequence: CAWSGTGNQPQHF. CDR3 bases: TGTGCCTGGAGTGGAACAGGCAATCAGCCCCAGCATTTT.

The chain has TRBV7-9 and TRBJ1-1, with no clear D. The CDR3 is 13 residues long. The V and J ends lost 6 bases and 7 bases respectively, with 15 bases between them. Per the germline V gene, CDR1 is SEHNR and CDR2 is FQNEAQ (reference sequence). CDR3 sequence (DNA): TGTGCCAGCAGTCCTATCCGGGGTGGTGAAGCTTTCTTT. The encoded protein is CASSPIRGGEAFF.

V gene TRBV18 combines with J gene TRBJ2-5, with D unresolved. Germline CDR1 reads KGHSH; CDR2 reads LQKENI. This CDR3 has 12 residues. V lost 2 bases and J lost 4, with 5 bases in between. The CDR3: CASSPSGETQYF. For the CDR3, the DNA is TGTGCCAGCTCACCATCTGGAGAGACCCAGTACTTC.

The gene calls are TRBV11-2 and TRBJ2-1, with a weak D call TRBD2 (6 bases). The V end lost 4 bases, the J end lost 7 bases, and 14 bases lay between the germline ends. Germline CDR1 SGHAT, CDR2 FQNNGV. This CDR3 is built from 14 residues. The CDR3 loop is CASSYSRGWNEQFF. The CDR3 nucleotides read TGTGCCAGCAGCTATTCGCGGGGATGGAATGAGCAGTTCTTC.

V gene TRBV5-1 combines with J gene TRBJ2-6; D not certain. This CDR3 region has 16 residues. Germline V gives CDR1 SGHRS, CDR2 YFSETQ. V was shortened by 4 bases and J by 1 base, with 12 bases between the two germline ends. CDR3 nucleotides: TGCGCCAGCAGCCCCGCGCCGGTTTCTGGGGCCAACGTCCTGACTTTC. It codes for CASSPAPVSGANVLTF.

The chain is built from TRBV7-8 and TRBJ2-1; D is unresolved. Germline assignment: CDR1 SGHVS and CDR2 FQNEAQ. V lost 2 bases and J 1 base, leaving 6 bases between the germline ends. The CDR3 contains 14 residues. CDR3 DNA: TGTGCCAGCAGCTTACAGGTATCCTACAATGAGCAGTTCTTC. Translating gives CASSLQVSYNEQFF.

This clone occurred once. The chain joins TRBV2 to TRBJ2-1; 7 bases line up with TRBD1. The CDR3 runs to 16 residues. Germline CDR1 reads SNHLY; CDR2 reads FYNNEI. Trimming removed 2 bases from V and 5 bases from J; junction bases left unmatched: 9. The CDR3 region is CASSERGLGVDNEQFF. The CDR3 nucleotides are TGTGCCAGCAGTGAAAGGGGGCTAGGCGTAGACAATGAGCAGTTCTTC.